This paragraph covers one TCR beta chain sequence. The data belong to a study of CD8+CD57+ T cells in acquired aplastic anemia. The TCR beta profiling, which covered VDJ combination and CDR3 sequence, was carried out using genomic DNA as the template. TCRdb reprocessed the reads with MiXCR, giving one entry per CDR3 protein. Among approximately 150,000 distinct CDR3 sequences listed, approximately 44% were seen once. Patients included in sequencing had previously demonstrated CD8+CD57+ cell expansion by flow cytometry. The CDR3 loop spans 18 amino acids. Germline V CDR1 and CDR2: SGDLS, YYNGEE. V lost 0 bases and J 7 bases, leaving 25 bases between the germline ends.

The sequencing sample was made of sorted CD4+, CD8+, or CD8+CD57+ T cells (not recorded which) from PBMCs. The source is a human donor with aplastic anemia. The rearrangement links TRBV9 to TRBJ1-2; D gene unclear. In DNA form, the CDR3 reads TGTGCCAGCAGCGTAGTTCGGGCGGCTCTTGGTGTGGGCTTTGGCTACACCTTC. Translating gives CASSVVRAALGVGFGYTF. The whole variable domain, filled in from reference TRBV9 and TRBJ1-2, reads DSGVTQTPKHLITATGQRVTLRCSPRSGDLSVYWYQQSLDQGLQFLIQYYNGEERAKGNILERFSAQQFPDLHSELNLSSLELGDSALYFCASSVVRAALGVGFGYTFGSGTRLTVV.